This TCR beta chain was identified in a study of blood T cell repertoires in COVID-19. Clones were read by immunoSEQ multiplex PCR, and TCRdb kept only the in-frame ones, dropping some. The sample has approximately 240,000 clones, approximately 83% seen once. The CDR3 runs to 17 residues. V shed 0 bases and J shed 3 bases, with 17 bases lying between them. Germline V CDR1 and CDR2: ENHRY, SYGVKD. Sequencing was done on a sample of peripheral blood. The chain joins TRBV10-3 to TRBJ1-1, with D perhaps matching TRBD1 (5 bases). The origin of this receptor is a woman aged 25 to 39 who had recovered from COVID-19. In DNA, the CDR3 is TGTGCCATCAGTGAGTCCCTGAGTAGGGGTCCTTACACTGAAGCTTTCTTT. It yields the protein CAISESLSRGPYTEAFF.